This T cell receptor (beta chain) is from a study of control samples from healthy donors and cancer patients. Clones were read by immunoSEQ multiplex PCR, and TCRdb kept only the in-frame ones, dropping some. The sample holds around 81,000 clones, 90% to 95% seen once. This clone showed up just once. The germline V gene has CDR1 SQVTM and CDR2 ANQGSEA. The CDR3 has 14 amino acids. With V trimmed by 3 bases and J by 6 bases, 8 bases remained unmatched. The sequenced material came from blood. This receptor was identified in a woman aged 25 to 39 in good health. This chain uses TRBV29-1 with TRBJ1-1; 9 nucleotides agree with TRBD1. The CDR3 here is CSVDGGQGGSEAFF. As DNA, the CDR3 is TGCAGCGTTGATGGGGGACAGGGAGGCTCTGAAGCTTTCTTT.